A single TCR beta chain is shown here with its context. Its antigen is still unknown. An end of the junction differs from the germline gene, which may be a read error. The data stem from a study of radiation and T cells in renal cell carcinoma (dated by TCRdb to between 2020 and 2021). Some background on the complete study: The samples were drawn from a clinical trial, where primary renal cell carcinomas were treated with 15 Gy of stereotactic body radiation therapy and then removed by nephrectomy 4 weeks afterward. A total of over 4 million unique CDR3 nucleotide sequences, encoding fewer than 3,000,000 unique CDR3 amino acid sequences, were found across all 50 or so samples. In total, approximately 54 samples, comprising 25 or so tumors and around 27 peripheral blood samples, were subjected to TCR beta sequencing. Study-wide conclusions, independent of this receptor: Blood repertoire dynamics were not followed beyond 4 weeks after treatment. Effects of radiation dose or scheduling on the TCR repertoire could not be addressed with the single-armed trial design. No pretreatment tumor biopsies were available, so the baseline intratumoral presence of clonotypes could not be determined. Top tumor clonotypes rose in blood from baseline to 2 weeks post-radiation, then contracted by 4 weeks, suggesting transient expansion of tumor-resident clones.

TCR beta libraries were generated from genomic DNA with the immunoSEQ kit, following the manufacturer's recommendations. For library preparation, a first multiplex PCR was performed with proprietary primers, followed by a second PCR in which unique barcodes were added, and bead cleanups were performed after each round. Each sample batch included a kit-provided positive control reaction and a negative control reaction. The final libraries underwent checking on an Agilent 4200 TapeStation D1000 ScreenTape, volumetric pooling, and quantification by qPCR. Sequencing ran on an Illumina NextSeq500 with a MidOutput 150-cycle cartridge, using 156 Read1 and 15 Index1 cycles with kit custom primers. The pooled library was loaded at approximately 0.95 pM with an approximately 20% PhiX control spike-in. From the authors' description of their analysis: Vendor-processed data were analyzed in R, and a clonotype was defined as all T cells sharing the same CDR3 nucleotide sequence. In the clone abundance analyses, frequencies in each sample were normalized to that sample's 10,000 most abundant clones. Public T cell clones, which averaged fewer than five per sample, were excluded before analysis. Tumor-enriched and baseline blood-enriched clonotypes were defined by at least a 32-fold difference in abundance between compartments. A beta-binomial differential abundance model was applied to find clonotypes that expanded or contracted between blood time points. The Baroni-Urbani and Buser coefficient was used to measure tumor-blood repertoire similarity, and groups were compared with two-tailed Wilcoxon tests in R. The table was pulled from immuneACCESS by TCRdb, which kept in-frame rearrangements only. Such tables lose some clones; where checked, under half of the loss comes from unresolved V genes, and the rest has no known cause. For V, J and clone size, that table is used; D and trimming come from the DNA. In all, the sample holds approximately 120,000 clones, and roughly 80% of those were seen once. The top ten clonotypes cover approximately 3% of the sample.

CDR1 and CDR2 are drawn from the germline V gene (reference sequence): SSHAT, FNYEAQ. There are 15 amino acids in the CDR3, from cysteine to phenylalanine inclusive. Here the CDR3 DNA is all that survives: 45 bases in frame from base 1. The sample's time point label is to be understood as: baseline pretreatment blood. Interpreted using the paper, the treatment or condition label stands for: 15 Gy SBRT to primary tumor, nephrectomy 4 weeks later. To follow tumor-enriched clonotypes, peripheral blood was collected serially from radiation-treated patients at baseline and again at 2 weeks and 4 weeks after SBRT. Every patient had renal cell carcinoma of clear cell pathology. The QIAamp DNA Blood Mini Kit (Qiagen) was used to prepare genomic DNA for TCR sequencing. Only samples passing all quality control checks were included in the analyses.

The receptor was derived from a woman between 55 and 75 years old with renal cell carcinoma. The chain is made from TRBV7-7 and TRBJ2-5, with TRBD2 matching 8 junction bases. Sequencing was performed on blood, taken from a patient whose treatment included radiotherapy and nephrectomy. The bases read TGTGCTAGCAGCTTAGGAGGGTCGGGGGGGGAGACCCAGTACTTC. It specifies CASSLGGSGGETQYF. The variable domain in full, with residues beyond the CDR3 obtained from the reference TRBV7-7 and TRBJ2-5 genes, is GAGVSQSPRYKVTKRGQDVTLRCDPISSHATLYWYQQALGQGPEFLTYFNYEAQPDKSGLPSDRFSAERPEGSISTLTIQRTEQRDSAMYRCASSLGGSGGETQYFGPGTRLLVL.